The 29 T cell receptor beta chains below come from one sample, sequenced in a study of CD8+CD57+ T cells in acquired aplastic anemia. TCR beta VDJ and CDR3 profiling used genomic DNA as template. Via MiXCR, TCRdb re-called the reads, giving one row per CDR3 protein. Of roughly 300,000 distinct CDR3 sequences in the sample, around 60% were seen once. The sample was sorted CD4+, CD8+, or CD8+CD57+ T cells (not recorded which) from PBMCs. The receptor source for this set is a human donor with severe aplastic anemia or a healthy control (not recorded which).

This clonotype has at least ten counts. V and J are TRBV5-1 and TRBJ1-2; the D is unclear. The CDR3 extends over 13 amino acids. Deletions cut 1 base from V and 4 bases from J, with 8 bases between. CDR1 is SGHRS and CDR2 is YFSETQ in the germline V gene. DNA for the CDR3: TGCGCCAGCAGCTTGATGCCGTCCTATGGCTACACCTTC. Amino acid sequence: CASSLMPSYGYTF.

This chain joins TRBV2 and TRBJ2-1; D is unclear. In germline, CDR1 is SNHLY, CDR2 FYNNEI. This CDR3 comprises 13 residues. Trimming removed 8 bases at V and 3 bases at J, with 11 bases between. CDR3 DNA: TGTGCCAGCTGCGACCCTAACTACAATGAGCAGTTCTTC. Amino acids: CASCDPNYNEQFF.

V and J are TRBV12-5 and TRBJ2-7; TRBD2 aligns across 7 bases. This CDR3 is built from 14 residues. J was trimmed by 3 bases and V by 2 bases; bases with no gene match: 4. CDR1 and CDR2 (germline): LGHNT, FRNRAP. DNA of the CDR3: TGTGCTAGTGGTTTGATTGGGGGGGGCTACGAGCAGTACTTC. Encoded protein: CASGLIGGGYEQYF.

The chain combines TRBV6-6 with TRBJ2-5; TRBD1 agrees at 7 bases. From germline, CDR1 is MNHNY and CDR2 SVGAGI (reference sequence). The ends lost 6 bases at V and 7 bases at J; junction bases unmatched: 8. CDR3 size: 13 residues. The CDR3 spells CASSLTGKVTQYF. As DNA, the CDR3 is TGTGCCAGCAGCCTGACAGGGAAGGTGACCCAGTACTTC.

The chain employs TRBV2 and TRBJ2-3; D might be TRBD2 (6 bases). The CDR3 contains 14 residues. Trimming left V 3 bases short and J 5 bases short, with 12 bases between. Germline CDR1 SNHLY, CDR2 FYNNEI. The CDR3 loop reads CASSDRLGIDTQYF. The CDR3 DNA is TGTGCCAGCAGTGACAGACTAGGGATAGATACGCAGTATTTT.

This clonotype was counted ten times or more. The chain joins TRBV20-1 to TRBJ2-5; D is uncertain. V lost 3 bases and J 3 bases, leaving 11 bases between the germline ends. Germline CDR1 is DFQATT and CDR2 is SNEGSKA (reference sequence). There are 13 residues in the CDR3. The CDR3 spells CSARTAIKETQYF. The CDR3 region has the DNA TGCAGTGCTAGGACGGCGATTAAAGAGACCCAGTACTTC.

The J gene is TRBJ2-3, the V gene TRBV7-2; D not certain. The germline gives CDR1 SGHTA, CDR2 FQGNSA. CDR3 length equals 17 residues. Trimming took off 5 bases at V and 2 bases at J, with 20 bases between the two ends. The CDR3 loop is CASSPWVSSDHTDTQYF. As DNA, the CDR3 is TGTGCCAGCAGCCCATGGGTCTCAAGCGACCACACAGATACGCAGTATTTT.

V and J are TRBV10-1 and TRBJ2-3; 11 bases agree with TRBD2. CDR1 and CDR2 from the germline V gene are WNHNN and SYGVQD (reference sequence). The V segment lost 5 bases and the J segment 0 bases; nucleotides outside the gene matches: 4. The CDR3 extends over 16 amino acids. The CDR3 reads CASSLTSGASTDTQYF. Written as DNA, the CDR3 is TGCGCCAGCAGTTTGACTAGCGGGGCTAGCACAGATACGCAGTATTTT.

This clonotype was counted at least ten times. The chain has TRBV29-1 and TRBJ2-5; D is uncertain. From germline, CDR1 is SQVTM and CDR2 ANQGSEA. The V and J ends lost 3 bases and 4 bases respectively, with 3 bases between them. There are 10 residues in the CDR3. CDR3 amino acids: CSVEGETQYF. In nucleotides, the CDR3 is TGCAGCGTTGAGGGAGAGACCCAGTACTTC.

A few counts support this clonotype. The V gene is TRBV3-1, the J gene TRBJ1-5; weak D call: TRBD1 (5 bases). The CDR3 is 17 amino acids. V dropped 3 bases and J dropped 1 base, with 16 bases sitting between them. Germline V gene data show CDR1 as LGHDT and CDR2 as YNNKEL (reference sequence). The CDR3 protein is CASSQGVRFDSNQPQHF. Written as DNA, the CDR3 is TGTGCCAGCAGCCAGGGGGTACGTTTCGACAGCAATCAGCCCCAGCATTTT.

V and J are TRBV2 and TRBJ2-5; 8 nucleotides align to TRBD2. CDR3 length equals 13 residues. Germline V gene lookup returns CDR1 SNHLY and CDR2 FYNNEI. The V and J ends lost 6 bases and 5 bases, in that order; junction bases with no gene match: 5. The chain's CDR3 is CASSAGLVETQYF. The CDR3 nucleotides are TGTGCCAGCAGCGCGGGACTAGTGGAGACCCAGTACTTC.

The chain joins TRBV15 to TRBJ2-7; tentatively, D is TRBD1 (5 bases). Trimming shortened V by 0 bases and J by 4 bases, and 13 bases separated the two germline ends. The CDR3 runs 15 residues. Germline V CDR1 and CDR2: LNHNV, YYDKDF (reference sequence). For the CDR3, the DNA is TGTGCCACCAGCAGAGAAGGGGTCGGTGGGTACGAGCAGTACTTC. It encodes CATSREGVGGYEQYF. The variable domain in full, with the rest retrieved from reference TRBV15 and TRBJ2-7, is DAMVIQNPRYQVTQFGKPVTLSCSQTLNHNVMYWYQQKSSQAPKLLFHYYDKDFNNEADTPDNFQSRRPNTSFCFLDIRSPGLGDTAMYLCATSREGVGGYEQYFGPGTRLTVT.

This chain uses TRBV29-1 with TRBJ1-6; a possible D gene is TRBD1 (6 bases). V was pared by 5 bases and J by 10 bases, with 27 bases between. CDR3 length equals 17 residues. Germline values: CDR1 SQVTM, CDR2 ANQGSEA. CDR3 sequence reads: CSVTLAGAARLGSPLHF. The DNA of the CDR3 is TGCAGCGTTACCTTAGCGGGGGCAGCACGTTTAGGGTCACCCCTCCACTTT.

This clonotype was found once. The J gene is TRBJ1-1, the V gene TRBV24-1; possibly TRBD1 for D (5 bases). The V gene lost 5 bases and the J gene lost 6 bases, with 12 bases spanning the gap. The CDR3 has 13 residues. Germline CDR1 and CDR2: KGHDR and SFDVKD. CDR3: CATSGRASPEAFF. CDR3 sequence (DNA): TGTGCCACCAGTGGCAGGGCGAGTCCTGAAGCTTTCTTT.

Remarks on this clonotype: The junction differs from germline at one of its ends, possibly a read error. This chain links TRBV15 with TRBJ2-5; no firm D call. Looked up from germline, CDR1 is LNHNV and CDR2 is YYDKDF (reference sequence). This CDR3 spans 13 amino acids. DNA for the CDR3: TGTGCCATCAGCCGAAACCACCAAGAGACCCAGTACTTC. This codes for CAISRNHQETQYF.

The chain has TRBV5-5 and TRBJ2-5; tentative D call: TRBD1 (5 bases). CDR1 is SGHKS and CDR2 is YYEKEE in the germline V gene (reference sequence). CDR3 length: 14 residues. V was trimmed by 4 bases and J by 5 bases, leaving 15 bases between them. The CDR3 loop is CASSRQSIAETQYF. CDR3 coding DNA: TGTGCCAGCAGCCGACAGTCAATCGCGGAGACCCAGTACTTC. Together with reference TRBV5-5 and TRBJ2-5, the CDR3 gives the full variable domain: DAGVTQSPTHLIKTRGQQVTLRCSPISGHKSVSWYQQVLGQGPQFIFQYYEKEERGRGNFPDRFSARQFPNYSSELNVNALLLGDSALYLCASSRQSIAETQYFGPGTRLLVL.

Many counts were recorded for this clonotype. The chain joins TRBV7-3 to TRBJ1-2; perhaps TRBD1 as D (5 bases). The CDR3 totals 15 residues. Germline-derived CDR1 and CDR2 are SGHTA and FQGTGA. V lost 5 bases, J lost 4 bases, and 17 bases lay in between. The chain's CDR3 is CASSLEWGLFYGYTF. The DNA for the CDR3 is TGTGCCAGCAGCCTAGAGTGGGGCTTATTCTATGGCTACACCTTC.

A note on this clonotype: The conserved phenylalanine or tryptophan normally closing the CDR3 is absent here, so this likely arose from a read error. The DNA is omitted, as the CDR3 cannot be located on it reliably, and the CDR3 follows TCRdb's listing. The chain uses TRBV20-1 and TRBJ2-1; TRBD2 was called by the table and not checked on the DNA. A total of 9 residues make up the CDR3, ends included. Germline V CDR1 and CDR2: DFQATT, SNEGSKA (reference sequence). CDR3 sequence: CSARAGLAG.

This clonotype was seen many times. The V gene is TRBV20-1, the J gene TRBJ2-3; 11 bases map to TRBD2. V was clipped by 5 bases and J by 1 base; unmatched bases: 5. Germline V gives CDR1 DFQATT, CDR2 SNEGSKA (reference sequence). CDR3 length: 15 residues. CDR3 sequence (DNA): TGCAGTGCTTTAGCGGGGGGGCCTGGCACAGATACGCAGTATTTT. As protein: CSALAGGPGTDTQYF.

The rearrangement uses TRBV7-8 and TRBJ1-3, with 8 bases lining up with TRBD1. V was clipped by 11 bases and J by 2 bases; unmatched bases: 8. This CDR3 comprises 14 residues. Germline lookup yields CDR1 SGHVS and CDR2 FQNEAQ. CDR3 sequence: CASEATGAGNTIYF. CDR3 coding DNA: TGTGCCTCAGAGGCGACAGGGGCTGGAAACACCATATATTTT.

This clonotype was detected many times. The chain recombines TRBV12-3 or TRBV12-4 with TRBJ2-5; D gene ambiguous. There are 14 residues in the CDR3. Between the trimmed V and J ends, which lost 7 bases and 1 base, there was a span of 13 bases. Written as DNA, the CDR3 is TGTGCCAGCAATCTCCGGGCCACCCAAGAGACCCAGTACTTC. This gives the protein CASNLRATQETQYF.

The CDR3 DNA sequence: TGTGCCATCAGTGCTAACTACAATGAGCAGTTCTTC. Translation gives CAISANYNEQFF. This rearrangement joins TRBV10-3 to TRBJ2-1; D ambiguous. Trimming took 4 bases from V and 3 from J, leaving 4 bases between them. Germline CDR1 and CDR2: ENHRY and SYGVKD. CDR3 length: 12 residues.

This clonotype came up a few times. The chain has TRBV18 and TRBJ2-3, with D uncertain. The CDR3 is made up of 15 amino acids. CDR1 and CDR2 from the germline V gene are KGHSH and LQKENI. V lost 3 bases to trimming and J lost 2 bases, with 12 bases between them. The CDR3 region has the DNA TGTGCCAGCTCACCGACGCCAAGTTACACAGATACGCAGTATTTT. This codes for CASSPTPSYTDTQYF.

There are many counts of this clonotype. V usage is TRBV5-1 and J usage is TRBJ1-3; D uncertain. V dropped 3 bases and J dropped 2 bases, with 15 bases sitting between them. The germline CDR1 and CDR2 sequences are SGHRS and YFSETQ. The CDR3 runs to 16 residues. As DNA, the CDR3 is TGCGCCAGCAGCTCGAACCTCCTACAGCCTGGAAACACCATATATTTT. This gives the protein CASSSNLLQPGNTIYF.

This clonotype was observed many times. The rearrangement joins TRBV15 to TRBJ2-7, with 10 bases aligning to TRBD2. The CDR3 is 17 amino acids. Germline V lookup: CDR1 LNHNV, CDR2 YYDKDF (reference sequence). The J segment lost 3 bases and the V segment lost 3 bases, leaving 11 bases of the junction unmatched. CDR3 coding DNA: TGTGCCACCAGCAGTTCCCTAGCGGGGGCCCTTGGCTACGAGCAGTACTTC. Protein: CATSSSLAGALGYEQYF. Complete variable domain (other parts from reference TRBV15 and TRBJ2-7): DAMVIQNPRYQVTQFGKPVTLSCSQTLNHNVMYWYQQKSSQAPKLLFHYYDKDFNNEADTPDNFQSRRPNTSFCFLDIRSPGLGDTAMYLCATSSSLAGALGYEQYFGPGTRLTVT.

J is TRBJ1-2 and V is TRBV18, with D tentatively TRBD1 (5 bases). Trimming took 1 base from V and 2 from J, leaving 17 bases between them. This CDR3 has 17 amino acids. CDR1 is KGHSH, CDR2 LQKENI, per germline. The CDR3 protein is CASSPLGGPGMNYGYTF. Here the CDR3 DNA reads TGTGCCAGCTCACCACTTGGAGGTCCAGGGATGAACTATGGCTACACCTTC.

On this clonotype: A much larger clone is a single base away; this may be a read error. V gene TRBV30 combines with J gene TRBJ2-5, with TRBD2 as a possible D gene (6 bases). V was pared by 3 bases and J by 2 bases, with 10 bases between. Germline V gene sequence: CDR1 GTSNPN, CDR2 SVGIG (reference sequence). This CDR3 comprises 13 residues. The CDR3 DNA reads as TGTGCCTGGAGCTGGCGGGGTCAAGAGACCCAGTACTTC. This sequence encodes CAWSWRGQETQYF.

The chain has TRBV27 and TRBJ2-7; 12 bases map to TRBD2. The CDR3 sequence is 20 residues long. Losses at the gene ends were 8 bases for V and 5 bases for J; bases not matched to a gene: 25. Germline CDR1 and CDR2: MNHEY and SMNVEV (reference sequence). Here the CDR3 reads CASAPIRLAGVFHRAHEQYF. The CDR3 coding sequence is TGTGCCAGCGCCCCTATCAGACTAGCGGGGGTGTTCCATCGTGCCCACGAGCAGTACTTC.

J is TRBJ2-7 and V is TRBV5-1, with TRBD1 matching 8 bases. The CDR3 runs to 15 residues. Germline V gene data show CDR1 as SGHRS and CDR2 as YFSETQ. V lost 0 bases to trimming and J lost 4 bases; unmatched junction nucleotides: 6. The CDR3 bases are TGCGCCAGCAGCTTGGTGGCGCAGGGGGCTTACGAGCAGTACTTC. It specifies CASSLVAQGAYEQYF.